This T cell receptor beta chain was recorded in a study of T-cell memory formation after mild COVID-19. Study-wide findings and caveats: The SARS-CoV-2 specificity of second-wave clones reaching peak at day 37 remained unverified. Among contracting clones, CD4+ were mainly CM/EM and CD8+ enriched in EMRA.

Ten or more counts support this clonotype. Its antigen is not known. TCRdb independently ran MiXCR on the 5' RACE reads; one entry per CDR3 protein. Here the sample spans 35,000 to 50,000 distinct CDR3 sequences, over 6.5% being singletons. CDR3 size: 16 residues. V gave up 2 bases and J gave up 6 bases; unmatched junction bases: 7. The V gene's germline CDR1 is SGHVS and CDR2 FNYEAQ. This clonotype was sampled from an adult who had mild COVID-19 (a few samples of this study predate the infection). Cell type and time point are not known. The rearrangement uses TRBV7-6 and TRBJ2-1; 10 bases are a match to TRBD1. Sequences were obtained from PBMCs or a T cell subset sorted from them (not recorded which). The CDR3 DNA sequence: TGTGCCAGCAGCTTATCCGGGACAGGGGTCCCCAATGAGCAGTTCTTC. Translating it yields CASSLSGTGVPNEQFF. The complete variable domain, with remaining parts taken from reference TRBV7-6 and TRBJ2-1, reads GAGVSQSPRYKVTKRGQDVALRCDPISGHVSLYWYRQALGQGPEFLTYFNYEAQQDKSGLPNDRFSAERPEGSISTLTIQRTEQRDSAMYRCASSLSGTGVPNEQFFGPGTRLTVL.